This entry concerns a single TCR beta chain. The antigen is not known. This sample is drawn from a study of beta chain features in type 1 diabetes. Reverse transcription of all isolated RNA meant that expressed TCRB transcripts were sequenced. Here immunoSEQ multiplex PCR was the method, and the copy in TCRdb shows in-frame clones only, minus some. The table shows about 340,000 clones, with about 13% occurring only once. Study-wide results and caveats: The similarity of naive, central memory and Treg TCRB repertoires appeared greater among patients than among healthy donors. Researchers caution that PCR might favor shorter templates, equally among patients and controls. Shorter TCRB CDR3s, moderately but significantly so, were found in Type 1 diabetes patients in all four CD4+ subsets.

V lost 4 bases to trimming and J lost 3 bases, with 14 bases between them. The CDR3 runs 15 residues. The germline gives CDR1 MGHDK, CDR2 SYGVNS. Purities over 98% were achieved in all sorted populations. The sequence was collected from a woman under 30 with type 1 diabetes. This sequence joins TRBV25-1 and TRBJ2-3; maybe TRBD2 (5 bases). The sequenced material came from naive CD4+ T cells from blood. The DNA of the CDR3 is TGTGCCAGCAGTGCGCTTGGAGGAGGTACAGATACGCAGTATTTT. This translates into CASSALGGGTDTQYF.